This entry concerns a single TCR beta chain. This sample was included in a study of T cell changes during pregnancy in multiple sclerosis. Clones were read by immunoSEQ multiplex PCR, and TCRdb kept only the in-frame ones, dropping some. The data show tens of thousands of clones, 90% to 95% seen once. Trimming cost V 2 bases and J 3 bases, with 8 bases left between them. From germline, CDR1 is LGHNT and CDR2 FRNRAP. The length of the CDR3 is 13 residues. The sequence was obtained from a female donor with multiple sclerosis, enrolled in a pregnancy study. The chain has TRBV12-5 and TRBJ2-7, with D tentatively TRBD2 (5 bases). The source was CD8+ T cells from peripheral blood mononuclear cells, collected before pregnancy. The CDR3 coding sequence is TGTGCTAGTGGTTTGAGAGGGAACTACGAGCAGTACTTC. Amino acids: CASGLRGNYEQYF. The full variable domain, its missing parts supplied by reference TRBV12-5 and TRBJ2-7, is DARVTQTPRHKVTEMGQEVTMRCQPILGHNTVFWYRQTMMQGLELLAYFRNRAPLDDSGMPKDRFSAEMPDATLATLKIQPSEPRDSAVYFCASGLRGNYEQYFGPGTRLTVT.